These 18 T cell receptor beta chains share one sample of origin, sequenced in a study of T cell responses to AZD1222 COVID-19 vaccine. The protocol was immunoSEQ multiplex PCR, while the TCRdb copy is restricted to in-frame clones and leaves out a portion. Among tens of thousands of clones listed, 90% to 95% were seen once. Here the sequenced sample was peripheral blood, taken 28 days after the second AZD1222 dose. All receptors derive from an adult who received the AZD1222 COVID-19 vaccine.

The genes are TRBV5-6 and TRBJ2-5, with 12 bases matching TRBD2. After removal of 1 base from V and 2 bases from J, the junction contained 0 bases not matched to a gene. The germline V gene encodes CDR1 SGHDT and CDR2 YYEEEE. The CDR3 is 15 residues long. The chain's CDR3 is CASSLTSGGQETQYF. DNA for the CDR3: TGTGCCAGCAGCTTGACTAGCGGGGGGCAAGAGACCCAGTACTTC.

The rearrangement uses TRBV30 and TRBJ1-2; 9 bases align to TRBD1. This CDR3 has 17 residues. V was clipped by 2 bases and J by 7 bases; unmatched bases: 17. Germline V lookup: CDR1 GTSNPN, CDR2 SVGIG (reference sequence). In nucleotides, the CDR3 is TGTGCCTGGAGTTGGACCGGACAGGGGCGACCTTCGTCTGGCTACACCTTC. Protein product: CAWSWTGQGRPSSGYTF.

The CDR3 reads CASSEDGNSNQPQHF. In nucleotides, the CDR3 is TGTGCCAGCAGCGAGGACGGAAATAGCAATCAGCCCCAGCATTTT. V and J are TRBV9 and TRBJ1-5, with D unclear. The germline V gene encodes CDR1 SGDLS and CDR2 YYNGEE. This CDR3 contains 15 residues. Trimming took off 3 bases at V and 0 bases at J, with 10 bases between the two ends.

This rearrangement joins TRBV19 to TRBJ1-1; 10 bases match TRBD1. Unmatched junction bases numbered 8, after V lost 4 bases and J lost 6 bases. Germline loops: CDR1 LNHDA, CDR2 SQIVND (reference sequence). The CDR3 loop spans 15 amino acids. The CDR3 coding sequence is TGTGCCAGTAGTAGGCGGGACAGGGGAAGGTCTGAAGCTTTCTTT. Residues: CASSRRDRGRSEAFF.

The rearrangement joins TRBV11-3 to TRBJ1-2; D may be TRBD1 (5 bases). V lost 5 bases and J 2 bases, leaving 15 bases between the germline ends. The CDR3 runs to 15 residues. CDR1 and CDR2 from the germline V gene are SGHNT and YENEEA. For the CDR3, the DNA is TGTGCCAGCAGCCCGTCACCCGGGGCAAACTATGGCTACACCTTC. Translation gives CASSPSPGANYGYTF. Based on the CDR3 plus reference TRBV11-3 and TRBJ1-2, the full variable domain is EAGVVQSPRYKIIEKKQPVAFWCNPISGHNTLYWYLQNLGQGPELLIRYENEEAVDDSQLPKDRFSAERLKGVDSTLKIQPAELGDSAVYLCASSPSPGANYGYTFGSGTRLTVV.

The chain uses TRBV6-4 and TRBJ1-2; TRBD1 might be the D (6 bases). Trimming took 4 bases from V and 5 from J, leaving 11 bases between them. The CDR3 spans 13 residues. CDR1 MRHNA and CDR2 SNTAGT come from the germline V gene. Written as DNA, the CDR3 is TGTGCCAGCAGTGCCGCCGGGACATATGGCTACACCTTC. It encodes CASSAAGTYGYTF.

This clone has only one observation. The chain uses TRBV2 and TRBJ1-2, with 11 nucleotides matching TRBD1. This CDR3 comprises 16 residues. The junction had 8 bases not matched to a gene; V was cut back by 4 bases and J by 4 bases. The germline V gene has CDR1 SNHLY and CDR2 FYNNEI. The CDR3 sequence: CASSAGQGARGYGYTF. DNA of the CDR3: TGTGCCAGCAGTGCAGGACAGGGGGCGCGGGGCTATGGCTACACCTTC.

The V call is TRBV12-3 or TRBV12-4, the J call TRBJ1-5, with a possible D match to TRBD1 (5 bases). The CDR3 length is 11 residues. Deletions cut 5 bases from V and 7 bases from J, with 6 bases between. The CDR3 loop is CASSQGQPQHF. The CDR3, as DNA: TGTGCCAGCAGTCAGGGCCAGCCCCAGCATTTT.

V gene TRBV7-3 combines with J gene TRBJ2-1; the match to TRBD2 covers 13 bases. The CDR3 is made up of 20 amino acids. Trimming cost V 4 bases and J 0 bases; bases outside gene matches: 12. Germline V gene lookup returns CDR1 SGHTA and CDR2 FQGTGA. In nucleotides, the CDR3 is TGTGCCAGCAGCTCGATCGGACTAGCGGGGGCCCCCACCTCCTACAATGAGCAGTTCTTC. Protein: CASSSIGLAGAPTSYNEQFF.

The chain recombines TRBV9 with TRBJ2-5; D call uncertain. Germline V gene lookup returns CDR1 SGDLS and CDR2 YYNGEE. This CDR3 has 16 residues. Trimming removed 0 bases from V and 0 bases from J, with 12 bases in between. The CDR3 is CASSVGVSNDQETQYF. CDR3 coding DNA: TGTGCCAGCAGCGTAGGTGTCTCAAACGACCAAGAGACCCAGTACTTC.

V gene TRBV11-3 combines with J gene TRBJ1-1; no firm D call. V was trimmed by 5 bases and J by 8 bases, leaving 15 bases between them. The CDR3 is made up of 13 amino acids. Germline CDR1 and CDR2: SGHNT and YENEEA. In DNA, the CDR3 is TGTGCCAGCAGCCTCTCCGGGAACAGAGAAGCTTTCTTT. It specifies CASSLSGNREAFF.

This clone has a single count. V and J are TRBV29-1 and TRBJ2-1; D gene uncertain. The V gene's germline CDR1 is SQVTM and CDR2 ANQGSEA. CDR3 length: 12 amino acids. Trimming removed 3 bases at V and 4 bases at J, with 7 bases between. CDR3 bases: TGCAGCGTTGATAAGGAGTACAATGAGCAGTTCTTC. Amino acid sequence: CSVDKEYNEQFF.

The V call is TRBV11-3, the J call TRBJ2-1; no definite D call. V lost 1 base and J 0 bases, leaving 7 bases between the germline ends. Germline V gene data show CDR1 as SGHNT and CDR2 as YENEEA. The CDR3 is made up of 15 amino acids. The chain's CDR3 is CASSLVASSYNEQFF. In DNA form, the CDR3 reads TGTGCCAGCAGCTTAGTTGCGAGCTCCTACAATGAGCAGTTCTTC. Full variable domain (rest looked up from reference TRBV11-3 and TRBJ2-1): EAGVVQSPRYKIIEKKQPVAFWCNPISGHNTLYWYLQNLGQGPELLIRYENEEAVDDSQLPKDRFSAERLKGVDSTLKIQPAELGDSAVYLCASSLVASSYNEQFFGPGTRLTVL.

The chain joins TRBV15 to TRBJ1-4, with 9 bases identical to TRBD1. The CDR3 has 15 residues. After removal of 3 bases from V and 8 bases from J, the junction contained 7 bases not matched to a gene. CDR1 LNHNV and CDR2 YYDKDF come from the germline V gene (reference sequence). In nucleotides, the CDR3 is TGTGCCACCAGCAGGCCCGGGACAGGGTCCGAAAAACTGTTTTTT. Translating it yields CATSRPGTGSEKLFF.

The rearrangement joins TRBV28 to TRBJ1-1; D call uncertain. The CDR3 is 16 residues long. Per germline, CDR1 MDHEN and CDR2 SYDVKM. Trimming left V 5 bases short and J 1 base short, with 17 bases between. The CDR3 DNA is TGTGCCAGCAGTACCGGGATTTATTACCCGAACACTGAAGCTTTCTTT. Translation: CASSTGIYYPNTEAFF.

The chain carries TRBV14 and TRBJ2-7, with 7 bases fitting TRBD2. The trim removed 0 bases at V and 4 bases at J, leaving 6 bases unmatched. CDR3 size: 15 residues. Germline V gene data show CDR1 as SGHDN and CDR2 as FVKESK. The CDR3, as DNA: TGTGCCAGCAGCCAAGACTGGACTAGGGCATACGAGCAGTACTTC. It yields the protein CASSQDWTRAYEQYF.

The chain recombines TRBV5-1 with TRBJ1-2; TRBD1 is a possible D gene (5 bases). Germline CDR1 reads SGHRS; CDR2 reads YFSETQ. This CDR3 has 16 amino acids. V was shortened by 4 bases and J by 1 base, with 17 bases between the two germline ends. CDR3 nucleotides: TGCGCCAGCAGCGATGGACGGACAACACTTAACTATGGCTACACCTTC. As protein: CASSDGRTTLNYGYTF.

This clone occurred once. The chain carries TRBV7-2 and TRBJ1-3, with unresolved D. V dropped 2 bases and J dropped 2 bases, with 7 bases sitting between them. Germline-derived CDR1 and CDR2 are SGHTA and FQGNSA. The CDR3 consists of 14 residues. The CDR3 DNA is TGTGCCAGCAGCTTACGGGGAGCTGGAAACACCATATATTTT. Encoded protein: CASSLRGAGNTIYF.